Below, 14 T cell receptor beta chains from the same sample are listed, as sequenced in a study of PD-1 blockade in classical Hodgkin lymphoma. Sequencing used immunoSEQ multiplex PCR; TCRdb keeps in-frame clones, though not all of them. Altogether about 33,000 clones are present, approximately 65% being singletons, with the ten largest covering more than 3%. Noted time point: cycle 4 day 1 (C4D1), after about 6 weeks of nivolumab. Every patient experienced relapse after autologous stem cell transplantation, and brentuximab vedotin exposure varied. The sample consisted of peripheral blood mononuclear cells (PBMCs), taken before the fourth cycle of nivolumab. These receptors originate from a human donor with classical Hodgkin lymphoma.

In its sample, this clone was seen once. V and J are TRBV7-3 and TRBJ2-2, with D uncertain. V lost 5 bases and J 6 bases, leaving 10 bases between the germline ends. Germline V gene sequence: CDR1 SGHTA, CDR2 FQGTGA. This CDR3 is built from 13 residues. CDR3 in amino acids: CASSQSISGELFF. The DNA of the CDR3 is TGTGCCAGCAGCCAATCGATCTCCGGGGAGCTGTTTTTT.

The chain recombines TRBV19 with TRBJ2-1, with unresolved D. Germline V gene lookup returns CDR1 LNHDA and CDR2 SQIVND (reference sequence). This CDR3 is 15 amino acids long. The V end was cut by 1 base, the J end by 7 bases, with 14 bases between. The CDR3 loop reads CASSIAQWVENEQFF. For the CDR3, the DNA is TGTGCCAGTAGTATAGCACAGTGGGTGGAGAATGAGCAGTTCTTC.

The chain recombines TRBV10-3 with TRBJ2-7; no clear D gene. Trimming left V 3 bases short and J 2 bases short, with 5 bases between. This CDR3 is 12 amino acids long. CDR1 is ENHRY and CDR2 is SYGVKD in the germline V gene. The CDR3 DNA reads TGTGCCATCAGTGACACTGCCTACGAGCAGTACTTC. This codes for CAISDTAYEQYF.

With regard to this clone: Other DNA variants within this sample encode the same CDR3. The CDR3 region is CASSYGGTEAFF. CDR3 nucleotides: TGTGCCAGCAGTTACGGGGGCACTGAAGCTTTCTTT. The V call is TRBV6-5, the J call TRBJ1-1; maybe TRBD1 (5 bases). Trimming removed 2 bases at V and 4 bases at J, with 5 bases between. The germline V gene has CDR1 MNHEY and CDR2 SVGAGI. The CDR3 totals 12 residues.

The CDR3 loop reads CASSILQDRPDYGYTF. As DNA, the CDR3 is TGTGCCAGTAGTATATTACAGGACCGTCCTGACTATGGCTACACCTTC. The rearrangement uses TRBV19 and TRBJ1-2; tentatively, D is TRBD1 (5 bases). Trimming shortened V by 2 bases and J by 3 bases, and 16 bases separated the two germline ends. The CDR3 runs to 16 residues. In germline, CDR1 is LNHDA, CDR2 SQIVND (reference sequence). Filled out from reference TRBV19 and TRBJ1-2, the complete variable domain reads DGGITQSPKYLFRKEGQNVTLSCEQNLNHDAMYWYRQDPGQGLRLIYYSQIVNDFQKGDIAEGYSVSREKKESFPLTVTSAQKNPTAFYLCASSILQDRPDYGYTFGSGTRLTVV.

This chain connects TRBV10-3 to TRBJ2-5; no firm D call. The CDR3 consists of 12 residues. V lost 6 bases to trimming and J lost 5 bases, with 10 bases between them. Germline V gene lookup returns CDR1 ENHRY and CDR2 SYGVKD. The CDR3 nucleotides read TGTGCCATCAGGCAGAACGGGGAGACCCAGTACTTC. Encoded protein: CAIRQNGETQYF.

This rearrangement joins TRBV27 to TRBJ2-7; 9 bases are shared with TRBD2. Germline lookup yields CDR1 MNHEY and CDR2 SMNVEV (reference sequence). The V segment lost 6 bases and the J segment 6 bases; nucleotides outside the gene matches: 9. This CDR3 spans 14 amino acids. The CDR3 here is CASSFLAGSGEQYF. The CDR3 DNA reads as TGTGCCAGCAGCTTTCTAGCGGGATCTGGCGAGCAGTACTTC.

The V and J genes are TRBV6-5 and TRBJ2-7; D is unclear. The germline V gene encodes CDR1 MNHEY and CDR2 SVGAGI. Trimming stripped 0 bases from V and 6 bases from J, with 9 bases between. This CDR3 has 13 amino acids. CDR3 residues: CASSYSKTGEQYF. DNA for the CDR3: TGTGCCAGCAGTTACTCGAAAACCGGCGAGCAGTACTTC.

V is TRBV7-8 and J is TRBJ2-1; TRBD2 aligns across 7 bases. Germline V gene sequence: CDR1 SGHVS, CDR2 FQNEAQ. This CDR3 comprises 14 residues. V was pared by 4 bases and J by 8 bases, with 8 bases of the junction left unmatched. CDR3 residues: CASSSRDYRDEQFF. The CDR3 DNA follows: TGTGCCAGCAGCTCCCGGGACTATCGAGATGAGCAGTTCTTC.

The chain links TRBV9 to TRBJ2-3; 9 bases map to TRBD2. The germline CDR1 and CDR2 sequences are SGDLS and YYNGEE. This CDR3 spans 16 amino acids. J lost 2 bases, V lost 2 bases, and 6 bases had no gene match. CDR3 sequence reads: CASSVLAGTTTDTQYF. The CDR3 DNA follows: TGTGCCAGCAGCGTTCTAGCGGGAACAACCACAGATACGCAGTATTTT.

The chain links TRBV18 to TRBJ2-7; perhaps TRBD1 as D (5 bases). This CDR3 spans 16 amino acids. Germline-derived CDR1 and CDR2 are KGHSH and LQKENI. The V end lost 2 bases, the J end lost 5 bases, and 19 bases lay between the germline ends. The CDR3 nucleotides read TGTGCCAGCTCACCAACAAAGGGCAGGGTGGGAAACGAGCAGTACTTC. It encodes CASSPTKGRVGNEQYF.

The CDR3 bases are TGTGCCAGCAGTTTATCCAGGGGGTTATACAATGAGCAGTTCTTC. It yields the protein CASSLSRGLYNEQFF. This chain links TRBV27 with TRBJ2-1; 7 nucleotides agree with TRBD1. The CDR3 is 15 amino acids. Germline CDR1 is MNHEY and CDR2 is SMNVEV (reference sequence). V was clipped by 0 bases and J by 4 bases; unmatched bases: 3.

The rearrangement links TRBV7-9 to TRBJ1-1; no clear D. Germline CDR1 and CDR2: SEHNR and FQNEAQ (reference sequence). This CDR3 spans 14 amino acids. V lost 1 base, J lost 4 bases, and 10 bases lay in between. CDR3 sequence: CASSLVLEGTEAFF. CDR3 nucleotides: TGTGCCAGCAGCTTAGTGTTAGAAGGCACTGAAGCTTTCTTT.

This clone showed up just once. V is TRBV21-1 and J is TRBJ2-1; the D segment call TRBD1 is taken from the table without a DNA check. TRBV21-1 represents a pseudogene. The CDR3 is 18 residues long. The DNA of the CDR3 is TGTGCCAGCAGCAAAATTCGGACAGGATCCAGCTCCTACAATGAGCAGTTCTTC. It is translated as CASSKIRTGSSSYNEQFF.